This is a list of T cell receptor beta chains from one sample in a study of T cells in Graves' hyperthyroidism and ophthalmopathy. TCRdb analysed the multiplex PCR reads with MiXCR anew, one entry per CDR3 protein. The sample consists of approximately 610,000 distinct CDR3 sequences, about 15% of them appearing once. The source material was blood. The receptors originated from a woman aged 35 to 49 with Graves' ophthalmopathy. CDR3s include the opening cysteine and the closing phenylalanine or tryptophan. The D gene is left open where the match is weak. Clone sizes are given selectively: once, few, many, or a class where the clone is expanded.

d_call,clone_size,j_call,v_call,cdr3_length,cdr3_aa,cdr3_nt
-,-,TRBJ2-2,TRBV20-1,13,CSANLLHTGELFF,TGCAGTGCTAACCTACTACACACCGGGGAGCTGTTTTTT
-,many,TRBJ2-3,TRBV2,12,CASRLLGDTQYF,TGTGCCAGTCGACTCCTAGGAGATACGCAGTATTTT
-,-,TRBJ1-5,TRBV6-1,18,CASSELRGSVYSNQPQHF,TGTGCCAGCAGTGAATTACGTGGGTCGGTTTATAGCAATCAGCCCCAGCATTTT
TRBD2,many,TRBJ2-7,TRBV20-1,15,CSAQGLAGYSYEQYF,TGCAGTGCTCAGGGACTAGCGGGATACTCCTACGAGCAGTACTTC
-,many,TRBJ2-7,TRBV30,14,CAWSGPRSSYEQYF,TGTGCCTGGAGCGGACCCAGGAGCTCCTACGAGCAGTACTTC
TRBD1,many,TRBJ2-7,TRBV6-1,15,CASRSSTGGDYEQYF,TGTGCCAGCAGATCCAGTACAGGGGGCGACTACGAGCAGTACTTC
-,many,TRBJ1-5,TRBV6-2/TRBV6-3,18,CASSYSRASPWSNQPQHF,TGTGCCAGCAGTTACTCGAGAGCGAGCCCTTGGAGCAATCAGCCCCAGCATTTT
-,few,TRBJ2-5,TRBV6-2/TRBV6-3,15,CASRQTLAGGETQYF,TGTGCCAGCAGGCAGACGTTGGCGGGTGGCGAGACCCAGTACTTC
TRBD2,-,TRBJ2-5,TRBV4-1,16,CASSPRFTSGLETQYF,TGCGCCAGCAGCCCAAGATTCACTAGCGGGCTGGAGACCCAGTACTTC
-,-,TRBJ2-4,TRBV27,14,CASKIQTASDIQYF,TGTGCCAGCAAAATTCAGACAGCCTCCGATATTCAGTACTTC
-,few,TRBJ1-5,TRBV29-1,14,CSVALTGDYQPQHF,TGCAGCGTTGCACTGACGGGGGATTATCAGCCCCAGCATTTT
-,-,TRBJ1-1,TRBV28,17,CASSPPRLRPMNTEAFF,TGTGCCAGCAGTCCCCCCCGATTGAGACCAATGAACACTGAAGCTTTCTTT
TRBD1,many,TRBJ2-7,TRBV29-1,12,CSVTGGGHEQYF,TGCAGCGTGACAGGGGGGGGACACGAGCAGTACTTC
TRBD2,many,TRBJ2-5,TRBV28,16,CASSSLAGEDQETQYF,TGTGCCAGCAGTTCCTTAGCGGGAGAGGATCAAGAGACCCAGTACTTC
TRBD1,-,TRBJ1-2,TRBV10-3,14,CAISGGGETGGYTF,TGTGCCATCAGTGGAGGGGGCGAGACGGGAGGCTACACCTTC
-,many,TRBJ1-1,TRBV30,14,CAWTKNGINTEAFF,TGTGCCTGGACTAAAAATGGCATAAACACTGAAGCTTTCTTT
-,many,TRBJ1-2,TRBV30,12,CAWKPGTSGYTF,TGTGCCTGGAAACCAGGGACGTCGGGCTACACCTTC
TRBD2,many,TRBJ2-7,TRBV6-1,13,CASKRAGAHEQYF,TGTGCCAGCAAGCGAGCGGGAGCACACGAGCAGTACTTC
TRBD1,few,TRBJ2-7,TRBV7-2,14,CASVPDRVGYEQYF,TGTGCCAGCGTACCTGACAGGGTGGGATACGAGCAGTACTTC
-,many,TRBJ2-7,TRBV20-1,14,CSASPGRSFYEQYF,TGCAGTGCTAGCCCGGGACGCAGCTTCTACGAGCAGTACTTC
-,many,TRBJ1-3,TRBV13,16,CASSLLGESSGNTIYF,TGTGCCAGCAGCTTATTGGGGGAGAGCTCTGGAAACACCATATATTTT
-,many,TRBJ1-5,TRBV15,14,CATSSRDIDQPQHF,TGTGCCACCAGCAGCCGGGACATAGATCAGCCCCAGCATTTT